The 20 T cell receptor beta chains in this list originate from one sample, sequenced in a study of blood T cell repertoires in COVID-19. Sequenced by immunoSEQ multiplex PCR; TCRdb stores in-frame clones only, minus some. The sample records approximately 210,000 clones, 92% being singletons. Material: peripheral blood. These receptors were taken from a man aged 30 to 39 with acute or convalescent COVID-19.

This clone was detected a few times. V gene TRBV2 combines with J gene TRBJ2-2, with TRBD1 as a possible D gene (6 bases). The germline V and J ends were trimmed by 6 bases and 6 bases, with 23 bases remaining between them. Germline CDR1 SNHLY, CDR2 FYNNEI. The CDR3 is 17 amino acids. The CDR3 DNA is TGTGCCAGCAGCGCCACCCCTGGGGGCCGGGTCGCCGGGGAGCTGTTTTTT. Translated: CASSATPGGRVAGELFF.

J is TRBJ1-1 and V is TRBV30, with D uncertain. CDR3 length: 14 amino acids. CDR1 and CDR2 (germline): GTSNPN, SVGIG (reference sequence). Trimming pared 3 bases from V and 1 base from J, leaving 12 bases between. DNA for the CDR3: TGTGCCTGGAGGGCGGGGATCCCGAACACTGAAGCTTTCTTT. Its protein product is CAWRAGIPNTEAFF.

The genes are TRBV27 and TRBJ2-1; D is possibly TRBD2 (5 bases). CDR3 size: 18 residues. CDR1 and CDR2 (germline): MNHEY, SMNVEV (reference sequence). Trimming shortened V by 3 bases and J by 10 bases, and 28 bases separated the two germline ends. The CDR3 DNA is TGTGCCAGCAGTTTCGGGCACACTCGGAACGGGCGGAGGCGCGAGCAGTTCTTC. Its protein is CASSFGHTRNGRRREQFF.

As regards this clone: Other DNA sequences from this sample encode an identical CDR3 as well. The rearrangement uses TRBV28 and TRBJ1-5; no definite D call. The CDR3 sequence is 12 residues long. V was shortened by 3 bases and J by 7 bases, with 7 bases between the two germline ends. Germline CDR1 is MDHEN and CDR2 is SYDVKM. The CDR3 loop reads CASSLGGQPQHF. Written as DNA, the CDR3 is TGTGCCAGCAGTTTGGGCGGGCAGCCCCAGCATTTT.

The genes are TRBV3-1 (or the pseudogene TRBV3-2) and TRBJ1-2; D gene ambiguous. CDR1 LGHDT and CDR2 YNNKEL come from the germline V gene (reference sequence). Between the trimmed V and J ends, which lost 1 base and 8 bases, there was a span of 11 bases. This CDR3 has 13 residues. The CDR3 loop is CASSQGFGLGYTF. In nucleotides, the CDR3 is TGTGCCAGCAGCCAAGGTTTCGGGTTGGGCTACACCTTC.

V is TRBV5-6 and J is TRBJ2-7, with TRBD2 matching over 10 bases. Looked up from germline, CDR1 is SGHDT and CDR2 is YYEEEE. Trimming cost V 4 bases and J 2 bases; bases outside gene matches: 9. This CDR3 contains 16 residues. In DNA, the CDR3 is TGTGCCAGCAGCCAAGAGGGAAGCGGGAGGGCCTACGAGCAGTACTTC. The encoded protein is CASSQEGSGRAYEQYF.

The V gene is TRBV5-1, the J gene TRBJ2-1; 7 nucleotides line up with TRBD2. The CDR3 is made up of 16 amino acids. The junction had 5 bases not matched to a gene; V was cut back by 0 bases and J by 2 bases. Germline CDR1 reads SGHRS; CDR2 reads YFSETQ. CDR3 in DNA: TGCGCCAGCAGCTTGGGTGGCGGGGGACCCTACAATGAGCAGTTCTTC. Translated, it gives CASSLGGGGPYNEQFF.

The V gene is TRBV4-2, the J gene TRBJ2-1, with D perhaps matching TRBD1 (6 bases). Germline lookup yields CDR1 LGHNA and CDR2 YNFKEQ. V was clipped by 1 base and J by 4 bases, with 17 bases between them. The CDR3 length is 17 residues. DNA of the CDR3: TGTGCCAGCAGCCAAGCCTTAGGGGACACCATTTACAATGAGCAGTTCTTC. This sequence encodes CASSQALGDTIYNEQFF.

CDR3 nucleotides: TGTGCCAGCACCCCCGGCGGCTATGGCTACACCTTC. It encodes CASTPGGYGYTF. J is TRBJ1-2 and V is TRBV12-3 or TRBV12-4; D unclear. This CDR3 is 12 amino acids long. V gave up 7 bases and J gave up 4 bases, with 10 bases separating them.

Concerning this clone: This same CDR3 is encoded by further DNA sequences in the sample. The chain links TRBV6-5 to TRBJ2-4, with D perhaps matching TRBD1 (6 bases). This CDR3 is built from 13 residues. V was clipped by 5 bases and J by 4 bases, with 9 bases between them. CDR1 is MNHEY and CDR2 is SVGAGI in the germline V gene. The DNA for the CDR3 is TGTGCCAGCAGTCGTCAGGGGAAAAACATTCAGTACTTC. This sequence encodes CASSRQGKNIQYF.

The CDR3 DNA is TGTGCCAGCAGCCAAGGGGGCGGGAACCGTTACGAGCAGTACTTC. Protein sequence: CASSQGGGNRYEQYF. V and J are TRBV3-1 (or the pseudogene TRBV3-2) and TRBJ2-7; a possible D gene is TRBD2 (6 bases). The CDR3 is made up of 15 amino acids. From germline, CDR1 is LGHDT and CDR2 YNNKEL (reference sequence). The V gene lost 1 base and the J gene lost 4 bases, with 14 bases spanning the gap.

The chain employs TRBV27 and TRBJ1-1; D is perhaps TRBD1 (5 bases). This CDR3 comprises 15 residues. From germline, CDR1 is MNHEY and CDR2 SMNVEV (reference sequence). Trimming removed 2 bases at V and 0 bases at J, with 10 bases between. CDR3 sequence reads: CASSLDRLMNTEAFF. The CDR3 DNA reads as TGTGCCAGCAGTTTAGACAGATTGATGAACACTGAAGCTTTCTTT.

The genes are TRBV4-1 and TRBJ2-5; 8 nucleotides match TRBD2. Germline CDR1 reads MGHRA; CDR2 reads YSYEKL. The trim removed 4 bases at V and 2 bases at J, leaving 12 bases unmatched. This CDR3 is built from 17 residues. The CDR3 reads CASSLTPPAGGQETQYF. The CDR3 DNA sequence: TGCGCCAGCAGCCTAACTCCCCCGGCGGGAGGTCAAGAGACCCAGTACTTC.

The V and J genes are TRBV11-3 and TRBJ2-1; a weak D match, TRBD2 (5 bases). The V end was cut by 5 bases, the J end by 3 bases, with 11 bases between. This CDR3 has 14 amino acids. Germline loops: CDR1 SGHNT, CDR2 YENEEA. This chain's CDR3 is CASSPPGFYNEQFF. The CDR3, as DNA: TGTGCCAGCAGCCCACCGGGGTTCTACAATGAGCAGTTCTTC.

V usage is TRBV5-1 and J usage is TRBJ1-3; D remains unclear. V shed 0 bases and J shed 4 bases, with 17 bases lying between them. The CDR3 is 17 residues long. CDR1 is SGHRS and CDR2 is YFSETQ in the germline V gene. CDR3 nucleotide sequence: TGCGCCAGCAGCTTGGGTGACACAGCACCTTCGGGAAACACCATATATTTT. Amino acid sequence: CASSLGDTAPSGNTIYF.

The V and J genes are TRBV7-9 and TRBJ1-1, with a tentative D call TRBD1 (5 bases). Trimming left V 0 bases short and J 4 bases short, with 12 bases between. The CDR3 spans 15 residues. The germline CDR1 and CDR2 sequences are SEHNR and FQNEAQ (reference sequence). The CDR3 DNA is TGTGCCAGCAGCTTAGCGTTCGGGGGTTTCACTGAAGCTTTCTTT. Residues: CASSLAFGGFTEAFF.

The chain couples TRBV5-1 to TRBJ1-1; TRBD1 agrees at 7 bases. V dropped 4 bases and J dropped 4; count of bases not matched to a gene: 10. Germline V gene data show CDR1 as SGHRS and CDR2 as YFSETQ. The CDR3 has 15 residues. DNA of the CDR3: TGCGCCAGCAGCACAGGTGACAGGGCTGGCACTGAAGCTTTCTTT. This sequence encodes CASSTGDRAGTEAFF.

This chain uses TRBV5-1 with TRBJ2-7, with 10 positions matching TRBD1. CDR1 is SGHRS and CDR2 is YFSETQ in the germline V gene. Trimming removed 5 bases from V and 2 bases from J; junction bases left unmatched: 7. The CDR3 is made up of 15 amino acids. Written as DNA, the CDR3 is TGCGCCAGCAGTTCCTCCGGGACAGGGGCCTACGAGCAGTACTTC. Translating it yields CASSSSGTGAYEQYF.

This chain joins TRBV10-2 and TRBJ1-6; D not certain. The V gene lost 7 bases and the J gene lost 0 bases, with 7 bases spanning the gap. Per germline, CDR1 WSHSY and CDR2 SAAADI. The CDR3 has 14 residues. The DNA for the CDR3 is TGCGCCAGCACATCGAGCTCCTATAATTCACCCCTCCACTTT. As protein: CASTSSSYNSPLHF.

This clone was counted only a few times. The CDR3 is CANTWAGPPAFF. In nucleotides, the CDR3 is TGTGCCAACACCTGGGCAGGGCCGCCAGCTTTCTTT. This chain joins TRBV6-5 and TRBJ1-1, with a possible D match to TRBD1 (5 bases). The germline V and J ends were trimmed by 10 bases and 10 bases, with 19 bases remaining between them. The CDR3 extends over 12 amino acids. The V gene's germline CDR1 is MNHEY and CDR2 SVGAGI.